Listed here are 5 T cell receptor beta chains from one sample, sequenced in a study of control samples from healthy donors and cancer patients. Sequencing was performed with immunoSEQ multiplex PCR; in TCRdb, only in-frame clones are kept and a portion is missing. Of about 160,000 clones listed, about 94% are singletons. Sequencing was performed on PBMCs. The receptors originated from a man in his sixties with colorectal cancer.

V and J are TRBV30 and TRBJ2-1, with 10 nucleotides matching TRBD2. The CDR3 sequence is 15 residues long. V lost 2 bases and J lost 2; bases outside the gene matches: 3. Germline assignment: CDR1 GTSNPN and CDR2 SVGIG (reference sequence). The chain's CDR3 is CAWSLSGGAYNEQFF. CDR3 nucleotide sequence: TGTGCCTGGAGTTTGAGCGGGGGGGCCTACAATGAGCAGTTCTTC.

The V and J genes are TRBV10-3 and TRBJ2-1; D possibly corresponds to TRBD2 (8 bases). The CDR3 is made up of 15 amino acids. The germline V and J ends were trimmed by 5 bases and 6 bases, with 17 bases remaining between them. Germline assignment: CDR1 ENHRY and CDR2 SYGVKD. The chain's CDR3 is CAISRGRTGFNEQFF. CDR3 bases: TGTGCCATCAGTCGCGGGAGGACAGGTTTCAATGAGCAGTTCTTC.

This chain connects TRBV3-1 (or the pseudogene TRBV3-2) to TRBJ1-3; D not resolved. The CDR3 is made up of 13 amino acids. Germline CDR1 and CDR2: LGHDT and YNNKEL (reference sequence). Trimming stripped 3 bases from V and 1 base from J, with 4 bases between. The CDR3 DNA reads as TGTGCCAGCAGCCACAGATCTGGAAACACCATATATTTT. Translation gives CASSHRSGNTIYF.

This chain connects TRBV11-2 to TRBJ1-3; D remains unclear. This CDR3 region has 14 residues. CDR1 is SGHAT, CDR2 FQNNGV, per germline. V dropped 2 bases and J dropped 3 bases, with 8 bases sitting between them. DNA of the CDR3: TGTGCCAGCAGCTTAAGCCACGGTGGAAACACCATATATTTT. Translating gives CASSLSHGGNTIYF.

The chain is built from TRBV6-1 and TRBJ2-4; 8 bases agree with TRBD1. The length of the CDR3 is 16 residues. Trimming took 3 bases from V and 1 from J; bases not matched to a gene: 5. CDR1 and CDR2 from the germline V gene are MNHNS and SASEGT. The CDR3 sequence is CASSDQGAPAKNIQYF. CDR3 nucleotides: TGTGCCAGCAGTGACCAGGGGGCGCCGGCCAAAAACATTCAGTACTTC.